Here is one TCR beta chain with its context. The sample comes from a study of beta chain features in type 1 diabetes. Sequencing targeted expressed TCRB transcripts, as all isolated RNA had been reverse transcribed. Repertoires were generated with immunoSEQ multiplex PCR, while TCRdb's copy carries only in-frame clones and drops some. The repertoire holds approximately 470,000 clones, with approximately 28% as singletons. Germline loops: CDR1 MGHDK, CDR2 SYGVNS. This CDR3 region has 17 residues. With V trimmed by 2 bases and J by 2 bases, 6 bases remained unmatched. The sequencing sample was made of naive CD4+ T cells from blood. The chain couples TRBV25-1 to TRBJ2-6, with 7 bases that match TRBD2. The sequence was obtained from a man aged 18 to 29 in good health. The CDR3 spells CASSELEGGPGANVLTF. In DNA form, the CDR3 reads TGTGCCAGCAGTGAACTAGAGGGAGGGCCTGGGGCCAACGTCCTGACTTTC.